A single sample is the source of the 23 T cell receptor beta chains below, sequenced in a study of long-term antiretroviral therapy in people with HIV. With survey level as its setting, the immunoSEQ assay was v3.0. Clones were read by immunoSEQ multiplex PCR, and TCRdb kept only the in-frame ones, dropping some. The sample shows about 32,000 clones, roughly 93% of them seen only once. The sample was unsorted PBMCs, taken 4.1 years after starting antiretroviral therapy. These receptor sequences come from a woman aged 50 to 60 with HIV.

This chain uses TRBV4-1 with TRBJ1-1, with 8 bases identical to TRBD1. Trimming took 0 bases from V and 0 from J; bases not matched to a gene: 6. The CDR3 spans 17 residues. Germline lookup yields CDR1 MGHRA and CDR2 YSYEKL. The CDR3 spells CASSQEADRGMNTEAFF. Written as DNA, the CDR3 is TGCGCCAGCAGCCAAGAGGCCGACAGGGGTATGAACACTGAAGCTTTCTTT.

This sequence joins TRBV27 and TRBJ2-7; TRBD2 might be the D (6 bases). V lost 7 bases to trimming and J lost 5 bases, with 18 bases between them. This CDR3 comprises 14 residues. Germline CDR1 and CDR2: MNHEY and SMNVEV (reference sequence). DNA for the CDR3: TGTGCCAGCACCATCCGTGCGGGGTCCCACGAGCAGTACTTC. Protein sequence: CASTIRAGSHEQYF.

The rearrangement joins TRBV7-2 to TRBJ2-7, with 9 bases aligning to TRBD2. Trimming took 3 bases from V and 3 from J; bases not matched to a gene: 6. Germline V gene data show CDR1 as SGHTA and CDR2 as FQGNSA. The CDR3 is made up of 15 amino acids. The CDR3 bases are TGTGCCAGCAGCTTGAGAGCGGGGGGCATCTACGAGCAGTACTTC. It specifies CASSLRAGGIYEQYF.

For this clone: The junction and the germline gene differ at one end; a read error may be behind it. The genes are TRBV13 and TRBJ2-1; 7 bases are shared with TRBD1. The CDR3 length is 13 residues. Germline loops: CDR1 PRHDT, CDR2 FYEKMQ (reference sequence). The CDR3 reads CASSLDPRQGWVF. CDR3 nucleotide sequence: TGTGCCAGCAGCTTAGACCCTCGACAGGGATGGGTCTTC.

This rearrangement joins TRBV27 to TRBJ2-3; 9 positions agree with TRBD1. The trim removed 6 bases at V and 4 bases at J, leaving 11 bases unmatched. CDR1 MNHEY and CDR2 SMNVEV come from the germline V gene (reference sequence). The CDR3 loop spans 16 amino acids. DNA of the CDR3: TGTGCCAGCAGGGGACTTCGGACAGGGGCCCCAGATACGCAGTATTTT. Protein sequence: CASRGLRTGAPDTQYF.

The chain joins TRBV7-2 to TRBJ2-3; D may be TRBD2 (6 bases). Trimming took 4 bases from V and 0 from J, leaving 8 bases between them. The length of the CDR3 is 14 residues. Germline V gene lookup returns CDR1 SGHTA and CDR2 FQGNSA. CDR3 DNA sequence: TGTGCCAGCAGCTGGGGGACTAGCACAGATACGCAGTATTTT. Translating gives CASSWGTSTDTQYF.

The CDR3 bases are TGTGCCAGCAGCGGTACTTCTCGGGGCGCTGAAGCTTTCTTT. This codes for CASSGTSRGAEAFF. The V and J genes are TRBV9 and TRBJ1-1; a weak D match, TRBD1 (5 bases). The V end was cut by 3 bases, the J end by 6 bases, with 15 bases between. Germline loops: CDR1 SGDLS, CDR2 YYNGEE. The CDR3 is made up of 14 amino acids.

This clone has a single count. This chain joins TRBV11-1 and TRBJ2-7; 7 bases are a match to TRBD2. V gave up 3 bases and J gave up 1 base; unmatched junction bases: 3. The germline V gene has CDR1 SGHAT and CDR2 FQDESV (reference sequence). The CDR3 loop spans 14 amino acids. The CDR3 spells CASSFQAGSYEQYF. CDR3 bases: TGTGCCAGCAGCTTTCAAGCGGGGTCCTACGAGCAGTACTTC.

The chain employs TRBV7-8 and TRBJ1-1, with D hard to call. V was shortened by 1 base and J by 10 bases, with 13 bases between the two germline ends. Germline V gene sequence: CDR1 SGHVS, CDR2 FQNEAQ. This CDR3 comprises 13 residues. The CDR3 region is CASSLEGLDGAFF. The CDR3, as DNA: TGTGCCAGCAGCTTAGAGGGCCTCGACGGAGCTTTCTTT.

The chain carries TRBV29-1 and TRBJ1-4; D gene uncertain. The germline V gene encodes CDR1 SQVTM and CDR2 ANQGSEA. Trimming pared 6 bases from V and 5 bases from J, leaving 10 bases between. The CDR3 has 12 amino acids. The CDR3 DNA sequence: TGCAGCGTCGCCGGACCGAATGAAAAACTGTTTTTT. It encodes CSVAGPNEKLFF.

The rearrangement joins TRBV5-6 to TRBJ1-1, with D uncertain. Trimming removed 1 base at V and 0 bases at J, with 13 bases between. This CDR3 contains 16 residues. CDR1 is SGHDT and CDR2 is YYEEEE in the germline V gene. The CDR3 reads CASSLRRIDMNTEAFF. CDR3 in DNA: TGTGCCAGCAGCTTGCGCCGCATCGACATGAACACTGAAGCTTTCTTT.

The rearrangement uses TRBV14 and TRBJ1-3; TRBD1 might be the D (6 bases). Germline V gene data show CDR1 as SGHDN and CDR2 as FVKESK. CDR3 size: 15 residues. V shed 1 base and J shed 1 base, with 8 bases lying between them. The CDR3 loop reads CASSQGTASGNTIYF. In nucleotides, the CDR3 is TGTGCCAGCAGCCAAGGGACAGCTTCTGGAAACACCATATATTTT.

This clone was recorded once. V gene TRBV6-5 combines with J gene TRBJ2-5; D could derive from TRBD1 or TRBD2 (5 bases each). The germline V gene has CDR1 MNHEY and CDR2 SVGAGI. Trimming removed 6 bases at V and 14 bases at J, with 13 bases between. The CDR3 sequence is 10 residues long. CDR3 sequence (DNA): TGTGCCAGCAGGGGACGTTGGCAATACTTC. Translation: CASRGRWQYF.

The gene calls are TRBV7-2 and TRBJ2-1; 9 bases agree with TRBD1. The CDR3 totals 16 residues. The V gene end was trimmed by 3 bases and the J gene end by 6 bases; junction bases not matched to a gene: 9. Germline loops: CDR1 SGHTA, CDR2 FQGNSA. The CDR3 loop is CASSFYRGLDPNEQFF. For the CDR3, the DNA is TGTGCCAGCAGCTTTTACAGGGGGCTGGATCCCAATGAGCAGTTCTTC.

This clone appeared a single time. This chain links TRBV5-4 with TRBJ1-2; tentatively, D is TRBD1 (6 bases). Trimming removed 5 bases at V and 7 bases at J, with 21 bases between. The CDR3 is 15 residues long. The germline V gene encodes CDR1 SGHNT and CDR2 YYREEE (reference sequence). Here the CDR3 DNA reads TGTGCCAGCAGTTTCCCCCCGGGGGGGCTGGGTGGCTACACCTTC. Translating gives CASSFPPGGLGGYTF.

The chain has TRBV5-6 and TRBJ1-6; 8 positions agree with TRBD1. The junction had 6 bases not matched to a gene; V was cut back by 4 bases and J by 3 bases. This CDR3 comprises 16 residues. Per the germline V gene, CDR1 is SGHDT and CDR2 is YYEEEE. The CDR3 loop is CASSPAGGIYNSPLHF. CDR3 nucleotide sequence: TGTGCCAGCAGCCCCGCAGGGGGCATCTATAATTCACCCCTCCACTTT.

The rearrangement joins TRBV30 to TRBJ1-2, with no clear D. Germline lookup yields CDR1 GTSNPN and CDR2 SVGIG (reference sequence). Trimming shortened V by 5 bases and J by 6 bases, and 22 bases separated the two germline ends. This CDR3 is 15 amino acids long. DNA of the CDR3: TGTGCCTGGGAGCGATTTAGGTGGGCTAAAGATGGCTACACCTTC. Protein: CAWERFRWAKDGYTF.

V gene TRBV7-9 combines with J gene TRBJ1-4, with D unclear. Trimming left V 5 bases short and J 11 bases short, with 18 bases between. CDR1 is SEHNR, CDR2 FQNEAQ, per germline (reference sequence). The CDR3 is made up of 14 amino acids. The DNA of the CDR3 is TGTGCCAGCAGCCCCCGGTCGGAGGTTCTCAAACTGTTTTTT. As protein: CASSPRSEVLKLFF.

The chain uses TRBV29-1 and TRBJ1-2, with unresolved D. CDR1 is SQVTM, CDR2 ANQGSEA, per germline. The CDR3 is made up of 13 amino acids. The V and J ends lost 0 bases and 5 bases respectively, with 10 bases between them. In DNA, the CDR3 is TGCAGCGTTGAAGATTCCGGGAATTATGGCTACACCTTC. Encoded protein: CSVEDSGNYGYTF.

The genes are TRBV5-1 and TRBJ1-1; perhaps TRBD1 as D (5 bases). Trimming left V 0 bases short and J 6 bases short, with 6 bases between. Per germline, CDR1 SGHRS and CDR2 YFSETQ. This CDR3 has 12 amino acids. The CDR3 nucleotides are TGCGCCAGCAGCTTGGAAGGGGCTGAAGCTTTCTTT. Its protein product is CASSLEGAEAFF.

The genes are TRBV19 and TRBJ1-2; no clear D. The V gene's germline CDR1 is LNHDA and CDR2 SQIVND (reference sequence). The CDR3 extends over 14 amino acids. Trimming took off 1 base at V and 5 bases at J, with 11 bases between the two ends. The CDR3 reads CASSIAGSGYGYTF. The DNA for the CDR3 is TGTGCCAGTAGTATAGCAGGTTCGGGGTATGGCTACACCTTC.

The CDR3 DNA follows: TGTGCCAGCAGTACCTCAGCGGGCCACCAAGAGACCCAGTACTTC. It yields the protein CASSTSAGHQETQYF. The chain uses TRBV27 and TRBJ2-5; tentative D call: TRBD2 (6 bases). This CDR3 spans 15 amino acids. The germline V gene has CDR1 MNHEY and CDR2 SMNVEV (reference sequence). Trimming took 5 bases from V and 0 from J, leaving 13 bases between them.

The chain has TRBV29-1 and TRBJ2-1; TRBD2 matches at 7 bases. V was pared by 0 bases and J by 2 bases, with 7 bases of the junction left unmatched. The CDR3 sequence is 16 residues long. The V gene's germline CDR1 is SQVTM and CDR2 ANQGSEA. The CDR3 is CSVEERGGGAYNEQFF. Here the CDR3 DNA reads TGCAGCGTTGAAGAAAGGGGCGGGGGAGCCTACAATGAGCAGTTCTTC.